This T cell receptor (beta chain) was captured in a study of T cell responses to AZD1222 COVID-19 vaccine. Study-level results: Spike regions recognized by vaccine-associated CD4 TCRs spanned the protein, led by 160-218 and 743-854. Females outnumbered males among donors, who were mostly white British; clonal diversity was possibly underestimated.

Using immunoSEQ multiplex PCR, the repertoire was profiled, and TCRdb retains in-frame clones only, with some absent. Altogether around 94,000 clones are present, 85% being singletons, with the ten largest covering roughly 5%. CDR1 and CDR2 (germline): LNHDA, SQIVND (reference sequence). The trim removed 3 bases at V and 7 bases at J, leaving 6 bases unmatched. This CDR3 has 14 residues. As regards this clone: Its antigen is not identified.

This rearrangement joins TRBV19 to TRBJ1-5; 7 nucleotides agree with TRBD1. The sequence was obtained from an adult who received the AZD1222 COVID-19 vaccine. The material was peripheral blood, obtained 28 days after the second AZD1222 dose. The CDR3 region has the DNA TGTGCCAGTAGTATGGGACAGAGCTGGCAGCCCCAGCATTTT. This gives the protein CASSMGQSWQPQHF. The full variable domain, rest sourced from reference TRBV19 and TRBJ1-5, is DGGITQSPKYLFRKEGQNVTLSCEQNLNHDAMYWYRQDPGQGLRLIYYSQIVNDFQKGDIAEGYSVSREKKESFPLTVTSAQKNPTAFYLCASSMGQSWQPQHFGDGTRLSIL.